This T cell receptor (beta chain) was identified in a study of blood T cell repertoires in COVID-19. The CDR3 contains 11 residues. Germline trimming cut 0 bases from V and 17 bases from J; bases unmatched to any gene: 3. Germline V CDR1 and CDR2: DFQATT, SNEGSKA (reference sequence). Repertoires were generated with immunoSEQ multiplex PCR, while TCRdb's copy carries only in-frame clones and drops some. The sample has 95,000 or so clones, about 84% seen once; the top ten hold roughly 24%. Source material: peripheral blood. The TCR was taken from a human donor in a cohort sampled during active COVID-19. This chain connects TRBV20-1 to TRBJ1-6; 8 bases align to TRBD1. CDR3 in amino acids: CSARDGDRIHF. The CDR3 DNA is TGCAGTGCTAGAGATGGGGACAGGATCCACTTT.